The subject of this entry is one T cell receptor beta chain. Its antigen remains unknown. The data derive from a study of T cells in Graves' hyperthyroidism and ophthalmopathy. The ends were cut back, 3 bases at V and 5 bases at J, with 21 bases in the middle. Looked up from germline, CDR1 is SGDLS and CDR2 is YYNGEE. This CDR3 region has 16 residues. Study-wide results and limits: Progression to ophthalmopathy was predicted a median of 6.5 months early. Blood held most thyroid clonotypes expanded above 0.001 frequency.

Authors of the study amplified TCR beta CDR3 regions from RNA transcripts. A set of HTBI primers served as the primers for a first-round RT-PCR of the TCR CDR3. TCRdb independently ran MiXCR on the multiplex PCR reads; one entry per CDR3 protein. The table has about 270,000 distinct CDR3 sequences, approximately 20% seen once. Among ophthalmopathy patients, the Clinical Activity Score reached at least 3, the NOSPECS grade reached at least 4, and duration remained under 3 months. An approximately 10 ml volume of fresh peripheral blood provided the PBMCs. This clonotype was sampled from a man under 40 with Graves' ophthalmopathy. The rearrangement uses TRBV9 and TRBJ2-7, with D maybe TRBD2 (5 bases). Source material: blood. The CDR3 is CASSEIPGLPPHEQYF. As DNA, the CDR3 is TGTGCCAGCAGCGAGATACCGGGGTTACCCCCGCACGAGCAGTACTTC.